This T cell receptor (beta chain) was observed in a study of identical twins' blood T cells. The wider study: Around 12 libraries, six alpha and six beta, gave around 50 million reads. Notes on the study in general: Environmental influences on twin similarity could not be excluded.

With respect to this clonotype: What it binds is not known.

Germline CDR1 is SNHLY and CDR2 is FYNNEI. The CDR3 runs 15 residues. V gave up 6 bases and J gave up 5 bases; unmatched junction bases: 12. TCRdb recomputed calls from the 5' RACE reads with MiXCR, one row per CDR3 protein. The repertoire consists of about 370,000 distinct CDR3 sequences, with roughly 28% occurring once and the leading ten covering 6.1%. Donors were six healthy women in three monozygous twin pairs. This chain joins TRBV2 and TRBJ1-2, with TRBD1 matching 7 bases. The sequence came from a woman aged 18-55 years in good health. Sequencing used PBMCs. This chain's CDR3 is CASRVDRAVWYGYTF. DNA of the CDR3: TGTGCCAGCAGGGTAGACAGGGCCGTTTGGTATGGCTACACCTTC.